This entry features one T cell receptor (beta chain) sequence. These data are taken from a study of blood T cell repertoires in COVID-19. Study details: Samples representing acute and convalescent COVID-19 were sourced from the United States, Italy and Spain. The cDNA or gDNA used as material had been derived from T cells, B-cell-depleted T cells, or PBMCs.

In the original analysis: Nucleated cell number was recorded as an estimate derived from reference gene primer amplification. Sequenced by immunoSEQ multiplex PCR; TCRdb stores in-frame clones only, minus some. V, J and clone size derive from that table, while D and trimming were established from the DNA sequence. The sample lists approximately 270,000 clones, 70% to 90% occurring once. CDR3 length: 16 amino acids. Germline V CDR1 and CDR2: SGHTA, FQGTGA. Germline trimming cut 2 bases from V and 3 bases from J; bases unmatched to any gene: 8. The chain couples TRBV7-3 to TRBJ2-3; 7 bases line up with TRBD2. The material sequenced was peripheral blood. The receptor comes from a woman in her 70s with acute or convalescent COVID-19. CDR3 protein: CASSLEVGGRTDTQYF. CDR3 nucleotides: TGTGCCAGCAGCTTAGAGGTCGGGGGGAGGACAGATACGCAGTATTTT.